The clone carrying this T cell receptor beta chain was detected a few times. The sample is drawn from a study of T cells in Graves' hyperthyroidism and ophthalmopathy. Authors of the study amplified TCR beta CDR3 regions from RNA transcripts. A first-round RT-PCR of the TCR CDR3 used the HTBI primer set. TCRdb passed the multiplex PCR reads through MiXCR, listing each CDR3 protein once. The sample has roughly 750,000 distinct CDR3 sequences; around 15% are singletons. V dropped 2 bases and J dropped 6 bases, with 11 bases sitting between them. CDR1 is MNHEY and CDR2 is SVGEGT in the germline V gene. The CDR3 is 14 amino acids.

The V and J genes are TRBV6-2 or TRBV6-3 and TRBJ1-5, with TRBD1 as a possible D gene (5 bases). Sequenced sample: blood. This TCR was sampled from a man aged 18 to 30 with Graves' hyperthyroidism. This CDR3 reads CASSYRTGGQPQHF. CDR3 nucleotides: TGTGCCAGCAGTTACCGAACAGGCGGTCAGCCCCAGCATTTT.